This TCR beta chain appears in the sequencing data of a study of CD8 T cells in ankylosing spondylitis. Libraries for TCR beta were made by quantitative 5'-RACE with molecular barcodes. A single record per CDR3 protein comes from TCRdb applying MiXCR to the 5' RACE reads. The profile shows about 330,000 distinct CDR3 sequences, under 8.5% of them singletons. Overall study results and limits: It appeared that ankylosing spondylitis blood was characterized by a TCR beta motif of several highly homologous variants.

CDR3 length: 11 amino acids. Germline V lookup: CDR1 SEHNR, CDR2 FQNEAQ (reference sequence). Trimming removed 5 bases from V and 5 bases from J, with 5 bases in between. Details on this clonotype: What it recognizes is unknown.

The material sequenced was blood, either unsorted or a sorted T cell fraction (not recorded which). The TCR comes from a male donor with ankylosing spondylitis. V gene TRBV7-9 combines with J gene TRBJ2-3; D call uncertain. The CDR3 spells CASSTKDTQYF. CDR3 sequence (DNA): TGTGCCAGCAGCACGAAAGATACGCAGTATTTT. Combining the CDR3 with reference TRBV7-9 and TRBJ2-3 gives the whole variable domain DTGVSQNPRHKITKRGQNVTFRCDPISEHNRLYWYRQTLGQGPEFLTYFQNEAQLEKSRLLSDRFSAERPKGSFSTLEIQRTEQGDSAMYLCASSTKDTQYFGPGTRLTVL.